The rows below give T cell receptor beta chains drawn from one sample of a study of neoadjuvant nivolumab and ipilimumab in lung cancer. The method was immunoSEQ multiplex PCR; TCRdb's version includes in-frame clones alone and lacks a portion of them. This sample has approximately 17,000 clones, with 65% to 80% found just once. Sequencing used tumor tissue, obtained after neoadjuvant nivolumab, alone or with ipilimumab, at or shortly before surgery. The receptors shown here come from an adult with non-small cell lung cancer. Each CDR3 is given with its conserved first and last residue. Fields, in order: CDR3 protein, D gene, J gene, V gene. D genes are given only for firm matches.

cdr3_aa: CASSLDTGSGSEQYF; d_call: NA; j_call: TRBJ2-7; v_call: TRBV11-2
cdr3_aa: CASSPGTGGGGNTIYF; d_call: TRBD1; j_call: TRBJ1-3; v_call: TRBV6-6
cdr3_aa: CASSDEAENQPQHF; d_call: NA; j_call: TRBJ1-5; v_call: TRBV2
cdr3_aa: CASTRGPNTEAFF; d_call: NA; j_call: TRBJ1-1; v_call: TRBV7-2
cdr3_aa: CASSKGQNQETQYF; d_call: TRBD1; j_call: TRBJ2-5; v_call: TRBV19
cdr3_aa: CASSHRDTEAFF; d_call: NA; j_call: TRBJ1-1; v_call: TRBV6-6
cdr3_aa: CASSYRGYNEQFF; d_call: TRBD1; j_call: TRBJ2-1; v_call: TRBV27
cdr3_aa: CASNSLGGVLFF; d_call: NA; j_call: TRBJ1-4; v_call: TRBV7-9
cdr3_aa: CASSLGADTQYF; d_call: NA; j_call: TRBJ2-3; v_call: TRBV10-1
cdr3_aa: CSADGGLGQYF; d_call: NA; j_call: TRBJ2-7; v_call: TRBV20-1
cdr3_aa: CASSLPAGVGYGYTF; d_call: NA; j_call: TRBJ1-2; v_call: TRBV28
cdr3_aa: CASSTGVTNYGYTF; d_call: TRBD1; j_call: TRBJ1-2; v_call: TRBV6-1
cdr3_aa: CASSQGRLMNTEAFF; d_call: NA; j_call: TRBJ1-1; v_call: TRBV4-1
cdr3_aa: CSASRVETQYF; d_call: NA; j_call: TRBJ2-5; v_call: TRBV20-1
cdr3_aa: CASSLPAGVGNEQFF; d_call: TRBD2; j_call: TRBJ2-1; v_call: TRBV11-2
cdr3_aa: CASSRVGGARSYEQYF; d_call: TRBD2; j_call: TRBJ2-7; v_call: TRBV5-6
cdr3_aa: CASSSEREGEQYF; d_call: TRBD2; j_call: TRBJ2-7; v_call: TRBV7-2
cdr3_aa: CASGSRAGGFKNIQYF; d_call: NA; j_call: TRBJ2-4; v_call: TRBV27
cdr3_aa: CASRPEAVLNNEQFF; d_call: NA; j_call: TRBJ2-1; v_call: TRBV5-1
cdr3_aa: CAWTRQTQGTQYF; d_call: NA; j_call: TRBJ2-5; v_call: TRBV30
cdr3_aa: CSVVTGNYGYTF; d_call: TRBD1; j_call: TRBJ1-2; v_call: TRBV29-1
cdr3_aa: CASSPGGNEQFF; d_call: NA; j_call: TRBJ2-1; v_call: TRBV18
cdr3_aa: CSAPRNYGYTF; d_call: NA; j_call: TRBJ1-2; v_call: TRBV20-1
cdr3_aa: CASSQGVSANNEQFF; d_call: NA; j_call: TRBJ2-1; v_call: TRBV4-2
cdr3_aa: CASSLRGTLGDTEAFF; d_call: NA; j_call: TRBJ1-1; v_call: TRBV9
cdr3_aa: CASSTESYGYTF; d_call: NA; j_call: TRBJ1-2; v_call: TRBV18
cdr3_aa: CAWSVKAGNTDTQYF; d_call: NA; j_call: TRBJ2-3; v_call: TRBV30
cdr3_aa: CASSLVQGSGNTIYF; d_call: NA; j_call: TRBJ1-3; v_call: TRBV5-1
cdr3_aa: CASSIDHIGAGNTEAFF; d_call: NA; j_call: TRBJ1-1; v_call: TRBV19
cdr3_aa: CASSQRDGYEQYF; d_call: NA; j_call: TRBJ2-7; v_call: TRBV6-4
cdr3_aa: CASSISTGYNEQFF; d_call: NA; j_call: TRBJ2-1; v_call: TRBV19
cdr3_aa: CAWSVPRPNSNQPQHF; d_call: NA; j_call: TRBJ1-5; v_call: TRBV30
cdr3_aa: CASSLAGLLVRNEQFF; d_call: NA; j_call: TRBJ2-1; v_call: TRBV7-9
cdr3_aa: CASSFSRGQVQVF; d_call: NA; j_call: TRBJ2-1; v_call: TRBV7-7
cdr3_aa: CASSTGRDYNEQFF; d_call: NA; j_call: TRBJ2-1; v_call: TRBV5-1
cdr3_aa: CASSQDLQRGHTDTQYF; d_call: TRBD2; j_call: TRBJ2-3; v_call: TRBV4-2
cdr3_aa: CASSPRTLNEQFF; d_call: NA; j_call: TRBJ2-1; v_call: TRBV27
cdr3_aa: CASSLSSASQETQYF; d_call: NA; j_call: TRBJ2-5; v_call: TRBV18
cdr3_aa: CASSTSAYEQYF; d_call: NA; j_call: TRBJ2-7; v_call: TRBV10-2
cdr3_aa: CASSRDLSSYNEQFF; d_call: NA; j_call: TRBJ2-1; v_call: TRBV11-2
cdr3_aa: CASSRNRDRVNYGYTF; d_call: TRBD1; j_call: TRBJ1-2; v_call: TRBV7-9
cdr3_aa: CASSRETDGNEQFF; d_call: NA; j_call: TRBJ2-1; v_call: TRBV4-2
cdr3_aa: CASSELHEQYF; d_call: NA; j_call: TRBJ2-7; v_call: TRBV6-5
cdr3_aa: CASSESFYGYTF; d_call: NA; j_call: TRBJ1-2; v_call: TRBV18
cdr3_aa: CASSSTGNTEAFF; d_call: NA; j_call: TRBJ1-1; v_call: TRBV7-3
cdr3_aa: CASSGTGVTSGANVLTF; d_call: TRBD1; j_call: TRBJ2-6; v_call: TRBV27
cdr3_aa: CASSLATGGTGELFF; d_call: NA; j_call: TRBJ2-2; v_call: TRBV5-1
cdr3_aa: CASSLIRPGETQYF; d_call: NA; j_call: TRBJ2-5; v_call: TRBV7-9
cdr3_aa: CASEGLAGVKGSTDTQYF; d_call: TRBD2; j_call: TRBJ2-3; v_call: TRBV28
cdr3_aa: CASSPDRNQPQHF; d_call: NA; j_call: TRBJ1-5; v_call: TRBV9
cdr3_aa: CASSLDSANTGELFF; d_call: NA; j_call: TRBJ2-2; v_call: TRBV18